This entry lists 20 T cell receptor beta chains sequenced from one sample in a study of Graves' ophthalmopathy and Graves' hyperthyroidism. RNA transcripts were the source from which TCR beta CDR3 regions were amplified. HTBI-primed first-round RT-PCR preceded second-round multiplex PCR. TCRdb processed the multiplex PCR reads anew with MiXCR; each CDR3 protein has one entry. This sample has about 390,000 distinct CDR3 sequences, with 15% found just once. Sequenced material: peripheral blood. The source is a woman under 30 with stable Graves' hyperthyroidism.

This clonotype has at least ten counts. The CDR3 here is CASSGLGAQIIEETQYF. For the CDR3, the DNA is TGTGCCAGCAGCGGACTGGGGGCGCAAATTATCGAAGAGACCCAGTACTTC. The chain uses TRBV11-2 and TRBJ2-5; tentatively, D is TRBD1 (6 bases). The CDR3 has 17 amino acids. V was trimmed by 5 bases and J by 3 bases, leaving 22 bases between them. The germline CDR1 and CDR2 sequences are SGHAT and FQNNGV.

In its sample, this clonotype was seen many times. The chain couples TRBV27 to TRBJ1-5; no clear D. Trimming left V 6 bases short and J 0 bases short, with 18 bases between. The CDR3 totals 17 residues. Germline loops: CDR1 MNHEY, CDR2 SMNVEV (reference sequence). As DNA, the CDR3 is TGTGCCAGCAGCCCCGGCTTCGGGCGGTATAGCAATCAGCCCCAGCATTTT. It encodes CASSPGFGRYSNQPQHF.

This clonotype has a count of ten or more. The J gene is TRBJ2-5, the V gene TRBV6-2 or TRBV6-3; tentatively, D is TRBD1 (6 bases). CDR3 length: 14 amino acids. Trimming shortened V by 6 bases and J by 1 base, and 12 bases separated the two germline ends. Germline CDR1 reads MNHEY; CDR2 reads SVGEGT. CDR3 bases: TGTGCCAGCAGACGACAGGCCCTCCAAGAGACCCAGTACTTC. Protein: CASRRQALQETQYF.

There are a few counts of this clonotype. V is TRBV5-1 and J is TRBJ1-1; TRBD1 matches at 8 bases. V dropped 1 base and J dropped 3; count of bases not matched to a gene: 5. This CDR3 is built from 15 residues. Germline-derived CDR1 and CDR2 are SGHRS and YFSETQ. In DNA form, the CDR3 reads TGCGCCAGCAGCTTGATGACAGGGGCTGACACTGAAGCTTTCTTT. Encoded protein: CASSLMTGADTEAFF.

Ten or more counts support this clonotype. The genes are TRBV27 and TRBJ2-7; TRBD1 agrees at 8 bases. Germline assignment: CDR1 MNHEY and CDR2 SMNVEV (reference sequence). J was trimmed by 0 bases and V by 3 bases; bases with no gene match: 4. This CDR3 has 15 amino acids. The CDR3: CASSFRTGSSYEQYF. The CDR3 DNA follows: TGTGCCAGCAGTTTCCGGACAGGGAGCTCCTACGAGCAGTACTTC.

In this sample, this clonotype turned up many times. The rearrangement uses TRBV27 and TRBJ1-1; tentative D call: TRBD1 (6 bases). CDR3 size: 13 residues. Trimming took 8 bases from V and 4 from J, leaving 14 bases between them. In germline, CDR1 is MNHEY, CDR2 SMNVEV (reference sequence). The CDR3 sequence is CASQRGTLTEAFF. DNA for the CDR3: TGTGCCAGCCAAAGGGGGACTCTCACTGAAGCTTTCTTT.

Notes on this clonotype: The germline gene is not matched at one end of the junction; a read error may be the cause. This rearrangement joins TRBV10-2 to TRBJ2-7; 7 nucleotides match TRBD2. Germline V CDR1 and CDR2: WSHSY, SAAADI. The CDR3 totals 15 residues. The CDR3 DNA follows: TGCGCTAGCAGGGAGGGGACGGGACGGGGGTACGAGCTGTACTTC. Its protein is CASREGTGRGYELYF.

This clonotype occurred many times. The CDR3 bases are TGTGCCAGCAGTTCAGATTTGGACAGGGCCCGCTACACCTTC. Its translation: CASSSDLDRARYTF. The V gene is TRBV12-3 or TRBV12-4, the J gene TRBJ1-2, with 8 bases identical to TRBD1. The CDR3 covers 14 residues. After removal of 4 bases from V and 9 bases from J, the junction contained 10 bases not matched to a gene.

This clonotype was recorded at least ten times. This chain joins TRBV6-1 and TRBJ1-1, with D possibly matching TRBD1 (5 bases). The germline CDR1 and CDR2 sequences are MNHNS and SASEGT. The CDR3 runs to 14 residues. Trimming took 5 bases from V and 2 from J, leaving 12 bases between them. The CDR3, as DNA: TGTGCCAGCAGTCTTAAGGGGTTTAACACTGAAGCTTTCTTT. The encoded protein is CASSLKGFNTEAFF.

This clonotype was observed at least ten times. V is TRBV2 and J is TRBJ2-7; D gene unclear. This CDR3 has 14 residues. The germline V and J ends were trimmed by 3 bases and 5 bases, with 14 bases remaining between them. Germline lookup yields CDR1 SNHLY and CDR2 FYNNEI. The CDR3 is CASSEEIPPHEQYF. CDR3 sequence (DNA): TGTGCCAGCAGTGAGGAGATTCCCCCCCACGAGCAGTACTTC.

This clonotype was seen more than once but under ten times. The rearrangement links TRBV29-1 to TRBJ2-3; D might be TRBD1 (6 bases). The CDR3 runs 14 residues. Germline values: CDR1 SQVTM, CDR2 ANQGSEA. V was trimmed by 7 bases and J by 5 bases, leaving 19 bases between them. This CDR3 reads CSASRGQSRDTQYF. Written as DNA, the CDR3 is TGCAGCGCTTCCCGGGGACAATCAAGAGATACGCAGTATTTT.

This clonotype was found many times. The V call is TRBV5-8, the J call TRBJ1-3, with TRBD1 identical over 7 bases. Germline V gene data show CDR1 as SGHTS and CDR2 as YDEGEE. Trimming at V came to 3 bases and at J to 4 bases, leaving 4 bases not matched to a gene. There are 14 residues in the CDR3. CDR3 sequence: CASSYRGQGNTIYF. The CDR3 bases are TGTGCCAGCAGCTACCGGGGACAGGGAAACACCATATATTTT.

On this clonotype itself: A much bigger clone sits one base away, suggesting this may be a read error. The gene calls are TRBV7-3 and TRBJ2-5, with unresolved D. This CDR3 has 15 residues. Germline-derived CDR1 and CDR2 are SGHTA and FQGTGA. V shed 0 bases and J shed 5 bases, with 13 bases lying between them. The CDR3 is CASSLTWALGETQYF. The CDR3 nucleotides read TGTGCCAGCAGCTTAACCTGGGCTCTAGGGGAGACCCAGTACTTC.

Points on this clonotype: At one of its ends the junction is not consistent with the germline gene, which may arise from a read error. The chain employs TRBV29-1 and TRBJ2-2, with TRBD1 matching 10 bases. This CDR3 is built from 15 residues. The germline gives CDR1 SQVTM, CDR2 ANQGSEA. CDR3 DNA: TGCAGCGTGGCGACAGGGGGCTCGAACACCGGGGATCTGTTTTTT. This encodes CSVATGGSNTGDLFF.

This clonotype was found many times. V gene TRBV15 combines with J gene TRBJ2-5, with 8 bases identical to TRBD2. Germline V gene lookup returns CDR1 LNHNV and CDR2 YYDKDF (reference sequence). The ends lost 6 bases at V and 5 bases at J; junction bases unmatched: 8. This CDR3 comprises 14 residues. DNA for the CDR3: TGTGCCACCAGTCACGGGACTAGTGGGGAGACCCAGTACTTC. It codes for CATSHGTSGETQYF. The full variable domain, rest sourced from reference TRBV15 and TRBJ2-5, is DAMVIQNPRYQVTQFGKPVTLSCSQTLNHNVMYWYQQKSSQAPKLLFHYYDKDFNNEADTPDNFQSRRPNTSFCFLDIRSPGLGDTAMYLCATSHGTSGETQYFGPGTRLLVL.

This clonotype was detected many times. The gene calls are TRBV4-2 and TRBJ2-7, with D perhaps matching TRBD1 (6 bases). CDR1 and CDR2 from the germline V gene are LGHNA and YNFKEQ. This CDR3 has 19 residues. With 0 bases removed from V and 4 bases from J, the gap between germline ends came to 25 bases. CDR3 loop: CASSQDRPGRDTRSYEQYF. The DNA for the CDR3 is TGTGCCAGCAGCCAAGATCGTCCGGGCCGGGACACTCGATCTTACGAGCAGTACTTC.

This clonotype was picked up a small number of times. The V and J genes are TRBV15 and TRBJ1-1; no definite D call. The length of the CDR3 is 11 residues. Between the trimmed V and J ends, which lost 1 base and 4 bases, there was a span of 1 base. Germline V CDR1 and CDR2: LNHNV, YYDKDF (reference sequence). The CDR3 region has the DNA TGTGCCACCAGCAGAGTCACTGAAGCTTTCTTT. It translates to CATSRVTEAFF. The complete variable domain, with remaining parts taken from reference TRBV15 and TRBJ1-1, reads DAMVIQNPRYQVTQFGKPVTLSCSQTLNHNVMYWYQQKSSQAPKLLFHYYDKDFNNEADTPDNFQSRRPNTSFCFLDIRSPGLGDTAMYLCATSRVTEAFFGQGTRLTVV.

The CDR3, as DNA: TGTGCCAGCAGCCCCCCGGGCAGGAGGAATGGCTACACCTTC. This sequence encodes CASSPPGRRNGYTF. The rearrangement uses TRBV7-2 and TRBJ1-2, with unresolved D. The CDR3 totals 14 residues. In germline, CDR1 is SGHTA, CDR2 FQGNSA. The V end lost 5 bases, the J end lost 6 bases, and 16 bases lay between the germline ends. Full variable domain (rest looked up from reference TRBV7-2 and TRBJ1-2): GAGVSQSPSNKVTEKGKDVELRCDPISGHTALYWYRQSLGQGLEFLIYFQGNSAPDKSGLPSDRFSAERTGGSVSTLTIQRTQQEDSAVYLCASSPPGRRNGYTFGSGTRLTVV.

This clonotype was recorded a few times. V gene TRBV7-2 combines with J gene TRBJ2-2; the D call may be TRBD1 or TRBD2 (5 bases each). The CDR3 covers 14 residues. Trimming pared 3 bases from V and 4 bases from J, leaving 9 bases between. Germline V gene lookup returns CDR1 SGHTA and CDR2 FQGNSA. This chain's CDR3 is CASSFGGTTGELFF. The CDR3 bases are TGTGCCAGCAGCTTTGGGGGAACCACCGGGGAGCTGTTTTTT.

This clonotype was found many times. The chain recombines TRBV12-3 or TRBV12-4 with TRBJ2-6, with 10 bases fitting TRBD1. The CDR3 extends over 18 amino acids. With 5 bases clipped from V and 4 bases from J, the junction kept 11 bases outside the gene matches. CDR3 loop: CASSTLGQGSGGANVLTF. DNA for the CDR3: TGTGCCAGCAGTACCTTGGGACAGGGGTCAGGAGGGGCCAACGTCCTGACTTTC.